Each of the 20 T cell receptor beta chains below was sequenced from the same sample in a study of identical twins. A single record per CDR3 protein comes from TCRdb applying MiXCR to the 5' RACE reads. The sample lists 1.5 million to 2 million distinct CDR3 sequences; 32% were seen once. Sequenced input: cord blood. Receptor source: a newborn girl in good health.

This clonotype occurred many times. The V call is TRBV4-1, the J call TRBJ2-1, with no clear D. Germline V gives CDR1 MGHRA, CDR2 YSYEKL. The CDR3 sequence is 16 residues long. V gave up 2 bases and J gave up 0 bases, with 11 bases separating them. The CDR3: CASSQSAPVSYNEQFF. CDR3 nucleotides: TGCGCCAGCAGCCAATCGGCACCAGTCTCCTACAATGAGCAGTTCTTC.

This clonotype was seen only a few times. The chain uses TRBV25-1 and TRBJ2-5; D remains unclear. Germline V gene data show CDR1 as MGHDK and CDR2 as SYGVNS. V was pared by 7 bases and J by 4 bases, with 22 bases between. This CDR3 has 16 residues. The CDR3 nucleotides are TGTGCCAGCATTCACAACCCGTATTTATCACGAGAGACCCAGTACTTC. Protein product: CASIHNPYLSRETQYF. Using reference TRBV25-1 and TRBJ2-5 for the parts outside the CDR3, the full variable domain is EADIYQTPRYLVIGTGKKITLECSQTMGHDKMYWYQQDPGMELHLIHYSYGVNSTEKGDLSSESTVSRIRTEHFPLTLESARPSHTSQYLCASIHNPYLSRETQYFGPGTRLLVL.

This chain joins TRBV13 and TRBJ2-1; 7 bases match TRBD1. J gave up 5 bases and V 5 bases, and 6 bases lay outside the gene matches. CDR1 and CDR2 from the germline V gene are PRHDT and FYEKMQ (reference sequence). CDR3 length equals 14 residues. This CDR3 is CASSVRTGHNEQFF. The CDR3 DNA sequence: TGTGCCAGCAGCGTACGGACAGGCCACAATGAGCAGTTCTTC.

The chain employs TRBV7-9 and TRBJ1-1; D ambiguous. Germline assignment: CDR1 SEHNR and CDR2 FQNEAQ (reference sequence). The V end lost 6 bases, the J end lost 4 bases, and 15 bases lay between the germline ends. The CDR3 is made up of 14 amino acids. CDR3 amino acids: CASRTFGGGTEAFF. As DNA, the CDR3 is TGTGCCAGCAGAACTTTTGGTGGAGGCACTGAAGCTTTCTTT.

This clonotype was detected ten times or more. The chain recombines TRBV29-1 with TRBJ1-5; 7 bases are shared with TRBD1. The trim removed 6 bases at V and 2 bases at J, leaving 4 bases unmatched. The germline V gene has CDR1 SQVTM and CDR2 ANQGSEA. This CDR3 has 13 residues. The CDR3 DNA reads as TGCAGCGTCACAGGACAGGGCAATCAGCCCCAGCATTTT. Translated: CSVTGQGNQPQHF.

The chain carries TRBV5-1 and TRBJ2-2, with TRBD1 matching 8 bases. This CDR3 spans 15 amino acids. The V gene end was trimmed by 3 bases and the J gene end by 5 bases; junction bases not matched to a gene: 6. The germline V gene encodes CDR1 SGHRS and CDR2 YFSETQ. CDR3 sequence reads: CASSSDRVFTGELFF. The CDR3 region has the DNA TGCGCCAGCAGCTCGGACAGGGTCTTTACCGGGGAGCTGTTTTTT.

The V call is TRBV6-1, the J call TRBJ2-5; a weak D match, TRBD1 (6 bases). Germline V gives CDR1 MNHNS, CDR2 SASEGT. CDR3 length: 15 residues. Trimming removed 7 bases from V and 0 bases from J, with 15 bases in between. The CDR3 loop is CASKLIRGNQETQYF. In nucleotides, the CDR3 is TGTGCCAGCAAACTCATTAGGGGGAACCAAGAGACCCAGTACTTC.

The J gene is TRBJ1-1, the V gene TRBV4-2; a possible D gene is TRBD1 (6 bases). V lost 7 bases, J lost 2 bases, and 14 bases lay in between. CDR1 is LGHNA, CDR2 YNFKEQ, per germline. CDR3 length equals 14 residues. CDR3: CASTVGDINTEAFF. In DNA, the CDR3 is TGTGCCAGCACCGTTGGGGACATCAACACTGAAGCTTTCTTT.

The V and J genes are TRBV12-3 or TRBV12-4 and TRBJ2-5, with D perhaps TRBD2 (5 bases). CDR3 size: 13 residues. V was pared by 1 base and J by 9 bases, with 12 bases between. The CDR3 sequence is CASSLGILGAQYF. DNA of the CDR3: TGTGCCAGCAGTTTAGGGATCCTCGGGGCCCAGTACTTC.

The chain joins TRBV6-5 to TRBJ1-4; 7 bases map to TRBD1. Germline CDR1 reads MNHEY; CDR2 reads SVGAGI. V shed 6 bases and J 11 bases; nucleotides not matched to a gene: 6. The CDR3 sequence is 12 residues long. In DNA form, the CDR3 reads TGTGCCAGCAGACCACAGGGGTCCAAACTGTTTTTT. It specifies CASRPQGSKLFF.

The chain links TRBV10-3 to TRBJ2-1; 7 bases fit TRBD1. The J call is uncertain, as TRBJ2-7 better fits the DNA end. CDR3 length: 15 amino acids. Germline V gives CDR1 ENHRY, CDR2 SYGVKD. This CDR3 reads CAISPGQVHYNEQYF. The CDR3 DNA reads as TGTGCCATCAGCCCAGGACAGGTACACTACAATGAGCAGTACTTC.

The chain uses TRBV7-9 and TRBJ2-1; 8 bases are a match to TRBD2. After removal of 7 bases from V and 5 bases from J, the junction contained 13 bases not matched to a gene. In germline, CDR1 is SEHNR, CDR2 FQNEAQ (reference sequence). The CDR3 is made up of 16 amino acids. The CDR3 loop reads CASNLGIAGLNNEQFF. The CDR3 nucleotides read TGTGCCAGCAACTTGGGGATAGCGGGGTTAAACAATGAGCAGTTCTTC.

This clonotype was counted a few times. This chain joins TRBV29-1 and TRBJ1-1, with TRBD1 matching 8 bases. This CDR3 has 14 residues. Germline V CDR1 and CDR2: SQVTM, ANQGSEA. The CDR3 region is CTVEGRGLSTEAFF. For the CDR3, the DNA is TGCACCGTAGAGGGCAGGGGGCTTTCCACTGAAGCTTTCTTT.

This rearrangement joins TRBV20-1 to TRBJ1-4; perhaps TRBD1 as D (6 bases). The CDR3 consists of 14 residues. The germline V and J ends were trimmed by 5 bases and 2 bases, with 12 bases remaining between them. Germline loops: CDR1 DFQATT, CDR2 SNEGSKA (reference sequence). The CDR3 DNA reads as TGCAGTGCTGGATCCGACAGGACTAATGAAAAACTGTTTTTT. It specifies CSAGSDRTNEKLFF.

A few counts support this clonotype. The V and J genes are TRBV5-1 and TRBJ2-1; no clear D. V lost 0 bases and J 8 bases, leaving 18 bases between the germline ends. CDR1 SGHRS and CDR2 YFSETQ come from the germline V gene. The CDR3 is made up of 16 amino acids. The DNA for the CDR3 is TGCGCCAGCAGCTTGGGGTCCTCAAACCCTCTTTATGAGCAGTTCTTC. Protein product: CASSLGSSNPLYEQFF.

The genes are TRBV2 and TRBJ2-5; 8 bases line up with TRBD2. Germline CDR1 is SNHLY and CDR2 is FYNNEI. CDR3 length: 16 amino acids. Germline trimming cut 5 bases from V and 4 bases from J; bases unmatched to any gene: 12. The CDR3 sequence is CASSIEPGLGVETQYF. CDR3 sequence (DNA): TGTGCCAGCAGTATCGAACCGGGACTAGGTGTAGAGACCCAGTACTTC.

In DNA form, the CDR3 reads TGTGCCAGCAGTAAGACTAGCGCATGGCCCACAGATACGCAGTATTTT. It specifies CASSKTSAWPTDTQYF. The V gene is TRBV2, the J gene TRBJ2-3; 8 positions match TRBD2. Unmatched junction bases numbered 9, after V lost 5 bases and J lost 2 bases. The CDR3 length is 16 residues. In germline, CDR1 is SNHLY, CDR2 FYNNEI.

The chain combines TRBV4-1 with TRBJ2-1; D gene ambiguous. This CDR3 is built from 15 residues. Germline V lookup: CDR1 MGHRA, CDR2 YSYEKL. V was cut by 0 bases and J by 0 bases, with 6 bases left in between. The CDR3 nucleotides are TGCGCCAGCAGCCAAGAAACAGCCTCCTACAATGAGCAGTTCTTC. The encoded protein is CASSQETASYNEQFF.

This clonotype was recorded a few times. The chain links TRBV11-2 to TRBJ1-6; D remains unclear. The CDR3 runs 14 residues. Germline loops: CDR1 SGHAT, CDR2 FQNNGV. The germline V and J ends were trimmed by 1 base and 7 bases, with 8 bases remaining between them. The CDR3, as DNA: TGTGCCAGCAGCTTAGGGGTAGGGAATTCACCCCTCCACTTT. It codes for CASSLGVGNSPLHF.

Comments on this clonotype: This may be a read error, as it is one base from a much larger clone. This chain uses TRBV20-1 with TRBJ1-5; D is unresolved. V shed 3 bases and J shed 2 bases, with 5 bases lying between them. Germline V gene sequence: CDR1 DFQATT, CDR2 SNEGSKA (reference sequence). The CDR3 loop spans 12 amino acids. CDR3 nucleotides: TGCAGTGCTAGGAATGGCAATCAGCCCCAGCATTTT. Protein: CSARNGNQPQHF.